Described below is a single T cell receptor (beta chain) sequence and its context. Its antigen is unknown. Germline CDR1 is SGHRS and CDR2 is YFSETQ. The V end was cut by 0 bases, the J end by 0 bases, with 17 bases between. The CDR3 sequence is 18 residues long. This sample stems from a study of cytomegalovirus exposure and HLA in healthy donors. Overall study: Per a later analysis, the 666 first-cohort and 100 to 150 validation repertoires shared one platform.

Clones were sequenced by immunoSEQ multiplex PCR, and TCRdb holds only the in-frame ones, with some missing. This table has about 360,000 clones, 80% to 90% appearing once. These donors were members of the roughly 120-subject validation cohort, a group separate from the roughly 670-subject first cohort. Study observations and caveats: Cytomegalovirus association was listed for 170 or so TCR beta chains.

The receptor's source is a woman aged 18-29 years in good health and CMV-seronegative. Sample: PBMCs. The chain links TRBV5-1 to TRBJ2-3; possible D gene TRBD2, 6 bases. CDR3 sequence reads: CASSLVAAGPSSTDTQYF. CDR3 in DNA: TGCGCCAGCAGCTTGGTAGCGGCAGGTCCTTCTAGCACAGATACGCAGTATTTT.